These 20 T cell receptor beta chains share one sample of origin, sequenced in a study of cytomegalovirus exposure and HLA in healthy donors. PCR employed 60 Vbeta and 13 Jbeta primers. Clones were sequenced by immunoSEQ multiplex PCR, and TCRdb holds only the in-frame ones, with some missing. This repertoire shows under 300,000 clones, about 80% found once; its top ten account for approximately 8.4%. Sequences were obtained from PBMCs. The receptors were gathered from a woman aged 55 to 70 in good health and CMV-seropositive.

The rearrangement uses TRBV6-6 and TRBJ1-5, with D hard to call. From germline, CDR1 is MNHNY and CDR2 SVGAGI (reference sequence). The CDR3 contains 13 residues. Trimming pared 7 bases from V and 6 bases from J, leaving 13 bases between. The CDR3 nucleotides read TGTGCCAGCACTATAGCGGAAGGTCAGCCCCAGCATTTT. It specifies CASTIAEGQPQHF.

Here the CDR3 reads CASSASLHRNTEAFF. The CDR3 nucleotides are TGTGCCAGCAGCGCCTCCTTACATCGGAACACTGAAGCTTTCTTT. The chain uses TRBV14 and TRBJ1-1; the D is unclear. With 5 bases removed from V and 1 base from J, the gap between germline ends came to 14 bases. The germline gives CDR1 SGHDN, CDR2 FVKESK. The CDR3 has 15 residues.

V gene TRBV10-3 combines with J gene TRBJ2-1, with a possible D match to TRBD1 (7 bases). V was pared by 3 bases and J by 6 bases, with 18 bases between. Germline CDR1 is ENHRY and CDR2 is SYGVKD. This CDR3 contains 16 residues. Here the CDR3 reads CAISDGGQLSGNEQFF. CDR3 sequence (DNA): TGTGCCATCAGTGACGGGGGACAGCTATCTGGCAATGAGCAGTTCTTC.

The chain links TRBV28 to TRBJ2-1; the match to TRBD2 covers 14 bases. The CDR3 contains 14 residues. Germline trimming cut 8 bases from V and 7 bases from J; bases unmatched to any gene: 4. Germline-derived CDR1 and CDR2 are MDHEN and SYDVKM. CDR3 sequence: CASLGTSGSNEQFF. The CDR3 nucleotides are TGTGCCAGCCTTGGGACTAGCGGGAGTAATGAGCAGTTCTTC.

The gene calls are TRBV21-1 and TRBJ1-5; the table assigns TRBD1, which was not confirmed against the DNA. TRBV21-1 is a documented pseudogene. This CDR3 contains 15 residues. The CDR3 DNA reads as TGTGCCAGCAGCAAAGGGGGCAGGTTGGATCAGCCCCAGCATTTT. It codes for CASSKGGRLDQPQHF.

The chain uses TRBV11-2 and TRBJ2-1; no reliable D call. Germline V gene sequence: CDR1 SGHAT, CDR2 FQNNGV. This CDR3 has 14 residues. Trimming removed 2 bases from V and 5 bases from J, with 10 bases in between. The CDR3 DNA sequence: TGTGCCAGCAGCTTATTACCCCTAGACAATGAGCAGTTCTTC. It encodes CASSLLPLDNEQFF.

This clone came up once. This rearrangement joins TRBV12-5 to TRBJ1-1; the D gene is possibly TRBD1 (5 bases). This CDR3 has 16 residues. Trimming pared 0 bases from V and 1 base from J, leaving 12 bases between. Germline-derived CDR1 and CDR2 are LGHNT and FRNRAP. The CDR3 coding sequence is TGTGCTAGTGGTTTGGTACATCAGGGAGGGAACACTGAAGCTTTCTTT. Residues: CASGLVHQGGNTEAFF.

This clone was picked up a small number of times. The rearrangement uses TRBV18 and TRBJ1-4, with 8 bases matching TRBD1. Germline V lookup: CDR1 KGHSH, CDR2 LQKENI. Trimming cost V 3 bases and J 8 bases; bases outside gene matches: 2. The CDR3 has 13 residues. Written as DNA, the CDR3 is TGTGCCAGCTCACCTAGACAGGGGGAAAAACTGTTTTTT. As protein: CASSPRQGEKLFF.

The chain uses TRBV18 and TRBJ1-3, with 7 nucleotides matching TRBD1. CDR1 is KGHSH, CDR2 LQKENI, per germline. The CDR3 is 16 residues long. The V and J ends lost 5 bases and 0 bases, in that order; junction bases with no gene match: 7. DNA of the CDR3: TGTGCCAGCTCATCCCGACAGGGTATCTCTGGAAACACCATATATTTT. Translated, it gives CASSSRQGISGNTIYF.

The chain carries TRBV6-5 and TRBJ1-6, with 7 bases aligning to TRBD1. J lost 6 bases, V lost 4 bases, and 6 bases had no gene match. The CDR3 loop spans 15 amino acids. Germline V gene lookup returns CDR1 MNHEY and CDR2 SVGAGI. Here the CDR3 DNA reads TGTGCCAGCAGTTTAGAGACAGGGATTAATTCACCCCTCCACTTT. This codes for CASSLETGINSPLHF.

The rearrangement links TRBV2 to TRBJ2-7; 9 bases agree with TRBD2. Looked up from germline, CDR1 is SNHLY and CDR2 is FYNNEI. The CDR3 is 14 amino acids. The ends lost 7 bases at V and 6 bases at J; junction bases unmatched: 10. Here the CDR3 DNA reads TGTGCCAGCATGGTGCTAGCGGGAACAGGCGAGCAGTACTTC. This sequence encodes CASMVLAGTGEQYF.

This chain joins TRBV10-2 and TRBJ2-5; no reliable D call. Trimming took 0 bases from V and 7 from J, leaving 12 bases between them. Germline V gene data show CDR1 as WSHSY and CDR2 as SAAADI. The CDR3 totals 14 residues. The DNA of the CDR3 is TGCGCCAGCAGTGAGTCGCGAGGATTTGGGACCCAGTACTTC. Translating gives CASSESRGFGTQYF.

CDR3 DNA sequence: TGTGCCAGTAGTACAGGGTTGGGCACTGAAGCTTTCTTT. The encoded protein is CASSTGLGTEAFF. The chain uses TRBV19 and TRBJ1-1; TRBD1 might be the D (5 bases). V shed 4 bases and J shed 4 bases, with 10 bases lying between them. The CDR3 spans 13 residues. Germline loops: CDR1 LNHDA, CDR2 SQIVND (reference sequence).

This chain uses TRBV5-1 with TRBJ2-1; 8 nucleotides align to TRBD2. Trimming at V came to 0 bases and at J to 10 bases, leaving 15 bases not matched to a gene. This CDR3 comprises 17 residues. From germline, CDR1 is SGHRS and CDR2 YFSETQ. The CDR3 nucleotides are TGCGCCAGCAGCTTGGCCGGGGTTACGGGAGGGGTAGACGAGCAGTTCTTC. This gives the protein CASSLAGVTGGVDEQFF.

V usage is TRBV5-1 and J usage is TRBJ2-7; D uncertain. The CDR3 is 12 amino acids. From germline, CDR1 is SGHRS and CDR2 YFSETQ. The V end lost 4 bases, the J end lost 4 bases, and 9 bases lay between the germline ends. The CDR3 region is CASSLTEYEQYF. The CDR3 DNA reads as TGCGCCAGCAGCCTCACAGAGTACGAGCAGTACTTC.

This clone has a single count. The chain uses TRBV2 and TRBJ1-5; possible D gene TRBD1, 6 bases. Trimming took 4 bases from V and 1 from J, leaving 8 bases between them. This CDR3 spans 14 amino acids. Germline values: CDR1 SNHLY, CDR2 FYNNEI. CDR3 residues: CASSVDRSNQPQHF. The CDR3 DNA follows: TGTGCCAGCAGTGTCGACAGGAGCAATCAGCCCCAGCATTTT. Full variable domain (rest looked up from reference TRBV2 and TRBJ1-5): EPEVTQTPSHQVTQMGQEVILRCVPISNHLYFYWYRQILGQKVEFLVSFYNNEISEKSEIFDDQFSVERPDGSNFTLKIRSTKLEDSAMYFCASSVDRSNQPQHFGDGTRLSIL.

The V call is TRBV10-3, the J call TRBJ1-1; TRBD1 is a possible D gene (5 bases). The CDR3 loop spans 16 amino acids. V gave up 4 bases and J gave up 0 bases, with 15 bases separating them. Germline V gene sequence: CDR1 ENHRY, CDR2 SYGVKD. CDR3 amino acids: CAISVRGFGMNTEAFF. CDR3 coding DNA: TGTGCCATCAGTGTGCGGGGGTTTGGCATGAACACTGAAGCTTTCTTT.

This clone is a singleton in its sample. The J gene is TRBJ2-5, the V gene TRBV5-4; TRBD2 agrees at 10 bases. Germline CDR1 SGHNT, CDR2 YYREEE (reference sequence). The CDR3 has 16 amino acids. Trimming removed 1 base from V and 4 bases from J; junction bases left unmatched: 7. The CDR3: CASSLKVAGGTETQYF. The CDR3 DNA reads TGTGCCAGCAGCTTGAAAGTAGCGGGAGGAACAGAGACCCAGTACTTC.

V gene TRBV7-9 combines with J gene TRBJ1-4; 7 positions match TRBD1. Germline-derived CDR1 and CDR2 are SEHNR and FQNEAQ (reference sequence). V lost 1 base to trimming and J lost 7 bases; unmatched junction nucleotides: 0. The CDR3 runs 13 residues. CDR3 region: CASSLDRGEKLFF. In DNA form, the CDR3 reads TGTGCCAGCAGCTTAGACAGGGGTGAAAAACTGTTTTTT.

The chain links TRBV28 to TRBJ2-7, with D maybe TRBD2 (5 bases). The CDR3 covers 14 residues. The germline gives CDR1 MDHEN, CDR2 SYDVKM. Trimming took off 1 base at V and 5 bases at J, with 12 bases between the two ends. The CDR3 here is CASSLFPGWDEQYF. The DNA of the CDR3 is TGTGCCAGCAGTTTATTTCCGGGATGGGACGAGCAGTACTTC.